These 3 T cell receptor beta chains came from one sample sequenced in a study of T cell responses to AZD1222 COVID-19 vaccine. The protocol was immunoSEQ multiplex PCR, while the TCRdb copy is restricted to in-frame clones and leaves out a portion. This sample carries some 100,000 clones, about 86% of them seen once, and the ten largest clones take approximately 1.5%. Sequencing used peripheral blood, obtained on day 0 of AZD1222 vaccination. The origin of the receptors is an adult in good health.

This clone was observed a handful of times. The rearrangement uses TRBV7-8 and TRBJ2-1; TRBD2 matches 12 bases. The CDR3 is 15 residues long. The V segment lost 1 base and the J segment 7 bases; nucleotides outside the gene matches: 2. Germline V gene data show CDR1 as SGHVS and CDR2 as FQNEAQ. CDR3 residues: CASSLGLAGVNEQFF. The CDR3 DNA sequence: TGTGCCAGCAGCTTAGGACTAGCGGGAGTTAATGAGCAGTTCTTC.

Comment on this clone: One junction end does not reproduce the germline sequence, and a read error may be involved. The J gene is TRBJ1-5, the V gene TRBV27; TRBD1 agrees at 7 bases. In germline, CDR1 is MNHEY, CDR2 SMNVEV (reference sequence). The CDR3 runs to 15 residues. As DNA, the CDR3 is TGTGCCAACAGTACGCGGACAGGAAGGGATCAGCCCCAGCATTTT. Its translation: CANSTRTGRDQPQHF.

This clone was found once. The chain has TRBV7-8 and TRBJ2-1; 9 bases are a match to TRBD2. This CDR3 comprises 14 residues. The ends lost 6 bases at V and 4 bases at J; junction bases unmatched: 4. Per the germline V gene, CDR1 is SGHVS and CDR2 is FQNEAQ. The CDR3 reads CASRLAGSYNEQFF. For the CDR3, the DNA is TGTGCCAGCAGGCTAGCGGGATCTTACAATGAGCAGTTCTTC.